This TCR beta chain was found in a study of T-cell reconstitution after alpha-beta-depleted transplantation in children. The CDR3 contains 17 residues. CDR1 and CDR2 from the germline V gene are DFQATT and SNEGSKA (reference sequence). The V and J ends lost 0 bases and 4 bases respectively, with 22 bases between them. The authors prepared the TCRbeta library with unique molecular identifiers. TCRdb re-called the PCR reads through MiXCR, storing one row per CDR3 protein. The profile shows approximately 980,000 distinct CDR3 sequences, roughly 31% of them singletons. This clonotype has only a few counts. Its cognate antigen is unknown. General observations from the study: Two months or so post-transplant, alpha-beta T cells reportedly derived from several hundred expanded graft clones. The main origin of T-cell counts and diversity one year after transplant was newly produced T cells. Surviving recipient T cells and intrathymic progenitors accounted for some patients' high TCRbeta diversity at day 60.

The TCR was taken from a boy under three years old who had a stem cell transplant for SCID, so the T cells may come from the graft donor. The specimen was PBMCs, mostly from graft donor cells, collected 360 days after TCRalphabeta/CD19-depleted stem cell transplant. The J gene is TRBJ2-7, the V gene TRBV20-1; D may be TRBD2 (6 bases). Here the CDR3 DNA reads TGCAGTGCTAGAGACCCTCGTCGGCGGGATAAAGCTTACGAGCAGTACTTC. Protein sequence: CSARDPRRRDKAYEQYF.